This TCR beta chain stems from a study of blood T cell repertoires in COVID-19. Unmatched junction bases numbered 2, after V lost 0 bases and J lost 6 bases. CDR1 MNHEY and CDR2 SVGAGI come from the germline V gene. The CDR3 length is 15 residues. As processed by the authors: Quantification of nucleated cells was approximated via reference gene primer amplification. Sequenced by immunoSEQ multiplex PCR; TCRdb stores in-frame clones only, minus some. The DNA was the basis for D and trimming; V, J and clone size are from that table. This table holds over 95,000 clones, 81% found once. The sample was peripheral blood. The receptor comes from a human donor in a cohort sampled during active COVID-19. This chain joins TRBV6-5 and TRBJ1-6; 7 positions agree with TRBD1. The CDR3 coding sequence is TGTGCCAGCAGTTACTCAGGGACAGCTAATTCACCCCTCCACTTT. This sequence encodes CASSYSGTANSPLHF.